The rows below give T cell receptor beta chains drawn from one sample of a study of T cells in localized non-small cell lung cancer. Data came from immunoSEQ multiplex PCR; TCRdb stores just in-frame clones and leaves some out. Of approximately 35,000 clones detected, around 90% appear once; the ten largest clones hold roughly 4.5%. Source: peripheral blood, taken before any cancer treatment. These receptors were obtained from a man aged 35-75 years with stage I lung adenocarcinoma. CDR3s include the opening cysteine and the closing phenylalanine or tryptophan. A D gene is named only where the DNA matches it firmly. Only part of the rows carry a size: once, few, many, or a class if the clone is expanded.

clone size,J gene,V gene,D gene,CDR3 DNA,CDR3 protein
once,TRBJ1-2,TRBV2,NA,TGTGCCAGCAGTGCCCCCAGAGGGGACCATGGCTACACCTTC,CASSAPRGDHGYTF
NA,TRBJ1-3,TRBV6-5,NA,TGTGCCAGCAGGTCCTACTCTGGAAACACCATATATTTT,CASRSYSGNTIYF
NA,TRBJ2-2,TRBV4-1,NA,TGCGCCAGCAGCCAGGGCCAGGCCAACACCGGGGAGCTGTTTTTT,CASSQGQANTGELFF
NA,TRBJ2-1,TRBV30,NA,TGTGCCTGGAGTACACCCCCGCCCCTCTACAATGAGCAGTTCTTC,CAWSTPPPLYNEQFF
NA,TRBJ1-6,TRBV9,NA,TGTGCCAGCAGCGGGACCGGATTTCCCGCGGAACAAAATTCACCCCTCCACTTT,CASSGTGFPAEQNSPLHF
NA,TRBJ2-3,TRBV5-5,TRBD1,TGTGCCAGCAGCTATTATTCCGGGACAGGGGGTTTCACAGATACGCAGTATTTT,CASSYYSGTGGFTDTQYF
NA,TRBJ2-2,TRBV10-1,TRBD2,TGCGCCAGCAGGCTAGCGGGGGACACCGGGGAGCTGTTTTTT,CASRLAGDTGELFF
NA,TRBJ1-2,TRBV27,TRBD1,TGTGCCAGCGGTGCGACAGGGCTCTATGGCTACACCTTC,CASGATGLYGYTF
NA,TRBJ1-5,TRBV19,NA,TGTGCCAGTTCGAGAACGGCATTTATGCCTACCAGCAATCAGCCCCAGCATTTT,CASSRTAFMPTSNQPQHF
NA,TRBJ1-1,TRBV19,NA,TGTGCCAGTAGTACGGGTACCACTGAAGCTTTCTTT,CASSTGTTEAFF
NA,TRBJ1-2,TRBV18,NA,TGTGCCAGCTCACCAGGGACGGATTATGGCTACACCTTC,CASSPGTDYGYTF
NA,TRBJ1-1,TRBV5-1,NA,TGCGCCAGCAGCTTGCTTCACGGGAATGAAGCTTTCTTT,CASSLLHGNEAFF
NA,TRBJ2-3,TRBV4-1,NA,TGCGCCAGCAGGGGGATGAGCACAGATACGCAGTATTTT,CASRGMSTDTQYF
NA,TRBJ2-4,TRBV13,TRBD1,TGTGCCAGCGGGACAGCCCTAGCCAAAAACATTCAGTACTTC,CASGTALAKNIQYF
NA,TRBJ1-2,TRBV7-8,NA,TGTGCCAGCAGCTTACCGGGGGGAATAGATGGCTACACCTTC,CASSLPGGIDGYTF
few,TRBJ1-1,TRBV10-2,NA,TGCGCCAGCGGGGCCCTCGGGAACACTGAAGCTTTCTTT,CASGALGNTEAFF
NA,TRBJ2-5,TRBV7-2,TRBD2,TGTGCCAGCAGCACATCCACTAGCGGGGGGGCCGAGACCCAGTACTTC,CASSTSTSGGAETQYF
NA,TRBJ2-7,TRBV16,TRBD2,TGTGCCAGCAGCCAAGGACTAGCGGGTTGGTACGAGCAGTACTTC,CASSQGLAGWYEQYF
NA,TRBJ2-3,TRBV10-3,NA,TGTGCCACCTCAAGCACAGATACGCAGTATTTT,CATSSTDTQYF
once,TRBJ1-1,TRBV7-8,TRBD1,TGTGCCAGCAGCGCCCAAACAGGGGTTTTCACTGAAGCTTTCTTT,CASSAQTGVFTEAFF